In this sample, the clone carrying this T cell receptor beta chain turned up many times. Compared with germline, one end of the junction differs, possibly owing to a read error. This sample is drawn from a study of blood T cells in healthy people across ages. The second PCR ran roughly 6 to 11 cycles with a sample-barcoded 5' primer and J-beta primers. MiXCR, run by TCRdb on the 5' RACE reads, gives a single entry per CDR3 protein. Among 1,500,000 or so distinct CDR3 sequences listed, 42% were seen once. CDR1 is SGHTA and CDR2 is FQGNSA in the germline V gene. The CDR3 length is 13 residues. Specimen: blood. V and J are TRBV7-2 and TRBJ2-5, with 7 bases identical to TRBD1. The TCR was taken from a woman aged 18-29 years in good health. The CDR3 region has the DNA TGCGCCAGCAGCTCCGACAGGGCGGAGACCCAGTACTTC. It translates to CASSSDRAETQYF.